This T cell receptor beta chain was obtained from a study of cytomegalovirus exposure and HLA in healthy donors. The germline CDR1 and CDR2 sequences are SGHAT and FQNNGV. This CDR3 is built from 15 residues. Trimming removed 1 base from V and 2 bases from J, with 9 bases in between. Broader study findings: In vitro testing confirmed three CMV-associated chains as specific for CMV antigens. In the analysis, some V segments, TRBV6-2 and TRBV6-3 included, were excluded as indistinguishable.

With 60 Vbeta and 13 Jbeta primers, the PCR was carried out. Generated by immunoSEQ multiplex PCR, the TCRdb table keeps only in-frame clones and is missing some. The table records about 200,000 clones, around 79% of them present only once. Worth noting for this clone: Its matching antigen is unknown.

The TCR was taken from a girl under 18 in good health and CMV-seropositive. V and J are TRBV11-2 and TRBJ2-1, with D possibly being TRBD1 (5 bases). What was sequenced was PBMCs. The CDR3 is CASSLVGPAYNEQFF. In nucleotides, the CDR3 is TGTGCCAGCAGCTTAGTGGGGCCCGCCTACAATGAGCAGTTCTTC.